Included here is one TCR beta chain sequence, with context. Its antigen remains unidentified. Produced via immunoSEQ multiplex PCR; TCRdb's table is partial and in-frame only. The data contain 120,000 to 150,000 clones, roughly nine tenths of them singletons. CDR1 is SGHTA, CDR2 FQGNSA, per germline. The junction had 11 bases not matched to a gene; V was cut back by 5 bases and J by 7 bases. This CDR3 comprises 16 residues. This record belongs to a study of T cell responses to AZD1222 COVID-19 vaccine. The study, taken as a whole, reports: The number of AZD1222 recipients seropositive at baseline was only five to seven.

This chain links TRBV7-2 with TRBJ2-7; 13 bases agree with TRBD2. The clonotype was recovered from an adult in good health. The sample consisted of peripheral blood, taken on day 0 of AZD1222 vaccination. The CDR3 bases are TGTGCCAGCAGCCCAAGACTAGCGGGAGGACCCCGGGAGCAGTACTTC. Amino acid sequence: CASSPRLAGGPREQYF.